The 22 T cell receptor beta chains below come from one sample, sequenced in a study of shared clonotypes between healthy human individuals. Clones were read by immunoSEQ multiplex PCR, and TCRdb kept only the in-frame ones, dropping some. Among 530,000 or so clones, roughly 79% were seen once, and the ten largest hold around an eighth. Sequencing was done on a sample of PBMCs. These receptor sequences come from a woman aged 40 to 55 in good health. Some clones in this sample may be carry-over from other donors' samples.

This chain links TRBV6-4 with TRBJ1-2; no firm D call. This CDR3 has 11 residues. CDR1 is MRHNA, CDR2 SNTAGT, per germline. Trimming left V 2 bases short and J 7 bases short, with 5 bases between. CDR3 amino acids: CASSDGVGYTF. CDR3 nucleotides: TGTGCCAGCAGTGACGGGGTTGGCTACACCTTC.

The rearrangement joins TRBV5-1 to TRBJ2-7, with D perhaps TRBD2 (6 bases). With 0 bases removed from V and 3 bases from J, the gap between germline ends came to 10 bases. Per germline, CDR1 SGHRS and CDR2 YFSETQ. CDR3 length: 14 residues. The DNA of the CDR3 is TGCGCCAGCAGCTTGGCTGCGGGACGCTACGAGCAGTACTTC. It encodes CASSLAAGRYEQYF.

The chain recombines TRBV7-9 with TRBJ2-7; the match to TRBD1 covers 8 bases. V shed 1 base and J 2 bases; nucleotides not matched to a gene: 7. Per germline, CDR1 SEHNR and CDR2 FQNEAQ (reference sequence). The length of the CDR3 is 16 residues. The CDR3 DNA follows: TGTGCCAGCAGCTTAGACCGGACAGGGTTAGCCTACGAGCAGTACTTC. It specifies CASSLDRTGLAYEQYF.

The chain employs TRBV21-1 and TRBJ2-6; the table calls TRBD2, which could not be checked here. TRBV21-1 has pseudogene status. The CDR3 contains 17 residues. This CDR3 is CASSSREPSSGANVLTF. The DNA of the CDR3 is TGTGCCAGCAGCTCTCGGGAGCCCTCCTCTGGGGCCAACGTCCTGACTTTC.

The V gene is TRBV15, the J gene TRBJ2-7; D could derive from TRBD1 or TRBD2 (5 bases each). Trimming removed 3 bases at V and 5 bases at J, with 14 bases between. Germline CDR1 LNHNV, CDR2 YYDKDF (reference sequence). This CDR3 region has 14 residues. CDR3 in amino acids: CATSRRVGADEQYF. The CDR3 DNA reads as TGTGCCACCAGCAGGCGGGTTGGGGCTGACGAGCAGTACTTC.

The V and J genes are TRBV7-9 and TRBJ1-1; D is perhaps TRBD1 (5 bases). Trimming left V 3 bases short and J 4 bases short, with 6 bases between. Germline assignment: CDR1 SEHNR and CDR2 FQNEAQ (reference sequence). The CDR3 runs to 12 residues. As DNA, the CDR3 is TGTGCCAGCAGCTTCGGGACCACTGAAGCTTTCTTT. This translates into CASSFGTTEAFF.

The J gene is TRBJ1-2, the V gene TRBV27, with 7 bases aligning to TRBD1. V lost 6 bases, J lost 3 bases, and 4 bases stayed unmatched. This CDR3 contains 13 residues. Germline V gene sequence: CDR1 MNHEY, CDR2 SMNVEV (reference sequence). CDR3 sequence: CASSLTGDYGYTF. The CDR3 nucleotides read TGTGCCAGCAGCCTTACAGGGGACTATGGCTACACCTTC.

The gene calls are TRBV7-2 and TRBJ1-1; possibly TRBD1 for D (5 bases). Trimming pared 5 bases from V and 8 bases from J, leaving 15 bases between. The CDR3 contains 13 residues. Germline values: CDR1 SGHTA, CDR2 FQGNSA. The CDR3 region has the DNA TGTGCCAGCAGCCGTGGGGGGAATCGAGAAGCTTTCTTT. Translating gives CASSRGGNREAFF.

This clone has a single count. CDR3 nucleotides: TGTGCCAGCAGCCTCGGTCCGGGGCGCCCCCGATCCTCTGGCTACACCTTC. Its translation: CASSLGPGRPRSSGYTF. The chain joins TRBV11-2 to TRBJ1-2, with D possibly TRBD1 on 5 matching bases. Trimming cost V 5 bases and J 7 bases, with 26 bases left between them. The CDR3 has 17 residues. The germline V gene encodes CDR1 SGHAT and CDR2 FQNNGV.

The chain carries TRBV13 and TRBJ1-3; D possibly corresponds to TRBD1 (5 bases). The CDR3 has 15 amino acids. Germline CDR1 and CDR2: PRHDT and FYEKMQ (reference sequence). With 2 bases removed from V and 4 bases from J, the gap between germline ends came to 12 bases. The CDR3 DNA is TGTGCCAGCAGCTTAACCCAGGGAAGCGGAAACACCATATATTTT. It is translated as CASSLTQGSGNTIYF.

CDR3 residues: CASSLGGLAKNIQYF. The CDR3 region has the DNA TGCGCCAGCAGCCTTGGGGGGCTAGCCAAAAACATTCAGTACTTC. The chain couples TRBV5-1 to TRBJ2-4; either TRBD1 or TRBD2 may fit D (6 bases each). Germline V gene data show CDR1 as SGHRS and CDR2 as YFSETQ. V lost 4 bases, J lost 0 bases, and 11 bases lay in between. The CDR3 is made up of 15 amino acids.

The table lists this clone with a few counts. The chain has TRBV2 and TRBJ2-7, with D uncertain. V was clipped by 3 bases and J by 11 bases, with 14 bases between them. This CDR3 contains 12 residues. In germline, CDR1 is SNHLY, CDR2 FYNNEI. The CDR3 DNA reads as TGTGCCAGCAGTGAGATCCCAGCTTGGAAGTACTTC. Its protein product is CASSEIPAWKYF.

This clone was detected ten times or more. V is TRBV28 and J is TRBJ1-2, with D possibly matching TRBD1 (5 bases). The CDR3 covers 16 residues. Germline V gene lookup returns CDR1 MDHEN and CDR2 SYDVKM. V was shortened by 2 bases and J by 4 bases, with 17 bases between the two germline ends. CDR3 in DNA: TGTGCCAGCAGTTTAGGGATGAGGGGATGGAGCTATGGCTACACCTTC. Amino acids: CASSLGMRGWSYGYTF.

A note on this clone: Other DNA sequences in the same sample also yield this CDR3. CDR3 sequence reads: CSARGDYEQYF. The CDR3 DNA reads as TGCAGTGCTAGGGGAGACTACGAGCAGTACTTC. V gene TRBV20-1 combines with J gene TRBJ2-7; perhaps TRBD2 as D (5 bases). Trimming left V 3 bases short and J 3 bases short, with 6 bases between. The CDR3 length is 11 residues. Germline CDR1 DFQATT, CDR2 SNEGSKA (reference sequence).

The CDR3 region is CASSPFAGLYNEQFF. CDR3 DNA sequence: TGTGCCAGCAGCCCCTTTGCGGGATTGTACAATGAGCAGTTCTTC. The rearrangement uses TRBV7-2 and TRBJ2-1, with D perhaps TRBD2 (6 bases). The CDR3 loop spans 15 amino acids. V lost 5 bases to trimming and J lost 4 bases, with 15 bases between them. Germline V gene sequence: CDR1 SGHTA, CDR2 FQGNSA.

The chain uses TRBV5-4 and TRBJ2-3; 9 bases are a match to TRBD1. Looked up from germline, CDR1 is SGHNT and CDR2 is YYREEE (reference sequence). The CDR3 spans 15 residues. The ends lost 4 bases at V and 0 bases at J; junction bases unmatched: 3. CDR3 protein: CASSRGTGSTDTQYF. The CDR3 nucleotides are TGTGCCAGCAGCCGGGGGACAGGGAGCACAGATACGCAGTATTTT.

This clone has just one count. This chain joins TRBV5-4 and TRBJ2-5; 10 nucleotides match TRBD1. This CDR3 spans 15 amino acids. Germline CDR1 reads SGHNT; CDR2 reads YYREEE (reference sequence). The junction had 4 bases not matched to a gene; V was cut back by 3 bases and J by 2 bases. CDR3 residues: CASSSGQGVQETQYF. The CDR3 DNA reads TGTGCCAGCAGCTCCGGACAGGGGGTACAAGAGACCCAGTACTTC.

This clone was counted a few times. The rearrangement uses TRBV7-2 and TRBJ2-5, with D unresolved. Germline V gene lookup returns CDR1 SGHTA and CDR2 FQGNSA. CDR3 size: 15 residues. Trimming took 5 bases from V and 1 from J, leaving 14 bases between them. In DNA, the CDR3 is TGTGCCAGCAGCCCAAGTTCCGGCCTCCAAGAGACCCAGTACTTC. Its translation: CASSPSSGLQETQYF.

This chain connects TRBV7-9 to TRBJ2-1; D gene ambiguous. Germline CDR1 reads SEHNR; CDR2 reads FQNEAQ (reference sequence). This CDR3 is built from 13 residues. The germline V and J ends were trimmed by 3 bases and 8 bases, with 11 bases remaining between them. CDR3 in DNA: TGTGCCAGCAGCTTCCAGGTTAGGGATGAGCAGTTCTTC. Its translation is CASSFQVRDEQFF.

This clone was seen repeatedly, ten times or more. The chain joins TRBV2 to TRBJ1-2; 12 nucleotides match TRBD1. Germline loops: CDR1 SNHLY, CDR2 FYNNEI. Losses at the gene ends were 6 bases for V and 4 bases for J; bases not matched to a gene: 6. The CDR3 contains 15 residues. The CDR3 DNA reads as TGTGCCAGCAGGCGGGACAGGGGGCTCATCTATGGCTACACCTTC. Protein sequence: CASRRDRGLIYGYTF.

The chain uses TRBV6-6 and TRBJ1-4; D ambiguous. Trimming took off 2 bases at V and 8 bases at J, with 12 bases between the two ends. CDR1 MNHNY and CDR2 SVGAGI come from the germline V gene (reference sequence). This CDR3 has 14 residues. The CDR3 DNA reads TGTGCCAGCAGTTACGAGGGCTTATACGAAAAACTGTTTTTT. This gives the protein CASSYEGLYEKLFF.

The V and J genes are TRBV5-4 and TRBJ2-7; TRBD1 aligns across 9 bases. In germline, CDR1 is SGHNT, CDR2 YYREEE (reference sequence). The V segment lost 1 base and the J segment 4 bases; nucleotides outside the gene matches: 6. The CDR3 extends over 15 amino acids. CDR3 in DNA: TGTGCCAGCAGCTTGCCGGACAGGGGTGAATACGAGCAGTACTTC. It encodes CASSLPDRGEYEQYF.